This T cell receptor (beta chain) comes out of a study of OX40 agonist ivuxolimab in advanced cancers. Study information: Dose-escalation subjects each had hepatocellular carcinoma, melanoma, renal cell or head and neck cancer.

Notes on this clone: The antigen is undetermined.

Sequencing was performed with immunoSEQ multiplex PCR; in TCRdb, only in-frame clones are kept and a portion is missing. Among some 80,000 clones, roughly 80% were seen once, and the ten largest hold around 7.8%. Study findings and constraints: Low normalized clonal expansion also occurred in some nonresponding patients.

The CDR3 is 15 amino acids. Germline loops: CDR1 SGHTA, CDR2 FQGTGA. V dropped 2 bases and J dropped 4 bases, with 14 bases sitting between them. This clonotype originated in an adult with an advanced solid tumor such as melanoma, head and neck, liver or kidney cancer. The chain employs TRBV7-3 and TRBJ1-2; D gene uncertain. The sample in question was CD4+ or CD8+ T cells sorted from blood, obtained in a trial of the OX40 agonist ivuxolimab. The CDR3 DNA follows: TGTGCCAGCAGCTTACCGGAGGGTTGGACCTATGGCTACACCTTC. This encodes CASSLPEGWTYGYTF.